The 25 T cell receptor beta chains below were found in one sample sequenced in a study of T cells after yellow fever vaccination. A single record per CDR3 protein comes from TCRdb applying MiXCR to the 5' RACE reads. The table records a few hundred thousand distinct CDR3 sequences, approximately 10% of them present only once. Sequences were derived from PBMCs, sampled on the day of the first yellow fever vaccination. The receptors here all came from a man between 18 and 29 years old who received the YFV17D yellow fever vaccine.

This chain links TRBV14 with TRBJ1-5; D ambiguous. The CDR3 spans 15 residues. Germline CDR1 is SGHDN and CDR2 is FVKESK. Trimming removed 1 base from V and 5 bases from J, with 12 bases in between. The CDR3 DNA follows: TGTGCCAGCAGCCAAGGGCAGTTTAGGGATCAGCCCCAGCATTTT. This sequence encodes CASSQGQFRDQPQHF.

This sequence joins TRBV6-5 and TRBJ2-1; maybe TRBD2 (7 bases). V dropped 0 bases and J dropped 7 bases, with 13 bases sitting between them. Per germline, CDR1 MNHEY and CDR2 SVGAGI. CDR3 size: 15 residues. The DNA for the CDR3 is TGTGCCAGCAGTTACTCGGGGGGGGCGAAGAATGAGCAGTTCTTC. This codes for CASSYSGGAKNEQFF.

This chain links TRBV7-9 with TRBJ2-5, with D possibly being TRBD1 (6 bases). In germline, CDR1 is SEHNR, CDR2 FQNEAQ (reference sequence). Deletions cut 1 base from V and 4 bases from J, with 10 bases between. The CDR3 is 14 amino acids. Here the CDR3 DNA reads TGTGCCAGCAGCTTAGACAGGGACCGAGAGACCCAGTACTTC. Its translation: CASSLDRDRETQYF.

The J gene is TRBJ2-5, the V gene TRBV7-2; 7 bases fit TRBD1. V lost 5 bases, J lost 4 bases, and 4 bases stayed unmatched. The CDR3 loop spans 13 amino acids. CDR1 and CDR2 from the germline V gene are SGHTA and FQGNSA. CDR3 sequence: CASSRQGRETQYF. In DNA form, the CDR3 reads TGTGCCAGCAGCAGACAGGGCCGAGAGACCCAGTACTTC.

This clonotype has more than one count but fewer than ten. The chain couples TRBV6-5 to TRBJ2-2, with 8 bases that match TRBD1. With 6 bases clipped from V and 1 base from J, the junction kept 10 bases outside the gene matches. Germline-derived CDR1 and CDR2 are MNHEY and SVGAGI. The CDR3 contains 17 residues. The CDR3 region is CASRSLTGGKNTGELFF. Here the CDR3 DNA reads TGTGCCAGCAGAAGCTTAACAGGGGGGAAGAACACCGGGGAGCTGTTTTTT.

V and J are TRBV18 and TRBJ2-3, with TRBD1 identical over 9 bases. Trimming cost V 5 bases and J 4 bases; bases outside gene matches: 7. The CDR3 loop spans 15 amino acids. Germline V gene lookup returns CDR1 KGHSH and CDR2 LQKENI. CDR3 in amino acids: CASSNRDRAPDTQYF. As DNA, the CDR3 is TGTGCCAGCTCAAATCGGGACAGGGCGCCAGATACGCAGTATTTT.

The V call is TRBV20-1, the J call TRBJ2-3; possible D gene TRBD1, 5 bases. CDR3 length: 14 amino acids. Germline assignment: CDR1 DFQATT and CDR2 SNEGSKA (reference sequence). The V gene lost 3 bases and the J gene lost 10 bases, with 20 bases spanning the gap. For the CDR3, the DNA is TGCAGTGCTAGGGCGAGGTGGGGCCATCCGGCGCAGTATTTT. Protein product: CSARARWGHPAQYF.

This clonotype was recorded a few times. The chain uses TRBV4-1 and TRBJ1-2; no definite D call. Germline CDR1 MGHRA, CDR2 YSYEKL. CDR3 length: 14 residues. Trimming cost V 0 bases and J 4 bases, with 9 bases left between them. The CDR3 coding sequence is TGCGCCAGCAGCCAAGAACAGCGAACCTATGGCTACACCTTC. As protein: CASSQEQRTYGYTF.

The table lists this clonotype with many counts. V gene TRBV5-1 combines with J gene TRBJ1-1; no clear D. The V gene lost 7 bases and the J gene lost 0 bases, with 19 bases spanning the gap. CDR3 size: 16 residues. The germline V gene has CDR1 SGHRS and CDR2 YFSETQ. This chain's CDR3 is CASYKGARNLNTEAFF. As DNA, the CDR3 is TGCGCCAGCTACAAGGGTGCCCGAAATCTGAACACTGAAGCTTTCTTT.

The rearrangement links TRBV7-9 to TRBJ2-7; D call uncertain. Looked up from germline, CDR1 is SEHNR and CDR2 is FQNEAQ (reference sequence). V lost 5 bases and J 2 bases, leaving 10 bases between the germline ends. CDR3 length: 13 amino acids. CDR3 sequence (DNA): TGTGCCAGCAGCCCCCCGTCTGCCTACGAGCAGTACTTC. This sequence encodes CASSPPSAYEQYF.

The CDR3 DNA reads TGTGCCAGCTCACCGGACAGAGATCCCCAGAAGACCCAGTACTTC. It translates to CASSPDRDPQKTQYF. V is TRBV18 and J is TRBJ2-5, with D tentatively TRBD1 (6 bases). Germline CDR1 is KGHSH and CDR2 is LQKENI. V was cut by 3 bases and J by 6 bases, with 17 bases left in between. The CDR3 is 15 amino acids.

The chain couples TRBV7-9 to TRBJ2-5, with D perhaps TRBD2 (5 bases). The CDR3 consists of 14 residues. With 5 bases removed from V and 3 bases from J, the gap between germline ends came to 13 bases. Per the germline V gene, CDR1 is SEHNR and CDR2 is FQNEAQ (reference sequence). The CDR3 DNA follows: TGTGCCAGCAGCACCTTTGACGGGGAAGAGACCCAGTACTTC. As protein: CASSTFDGEETQYF.

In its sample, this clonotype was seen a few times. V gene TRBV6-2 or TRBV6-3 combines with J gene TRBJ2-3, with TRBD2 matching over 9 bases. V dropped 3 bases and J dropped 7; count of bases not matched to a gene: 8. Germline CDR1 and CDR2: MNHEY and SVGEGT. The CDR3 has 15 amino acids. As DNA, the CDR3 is TGTGCCAGCAGTTATGTGCGGGGGGGCAAGTATACGCAGTATTTT. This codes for CASSYVRGGKYTQYF.

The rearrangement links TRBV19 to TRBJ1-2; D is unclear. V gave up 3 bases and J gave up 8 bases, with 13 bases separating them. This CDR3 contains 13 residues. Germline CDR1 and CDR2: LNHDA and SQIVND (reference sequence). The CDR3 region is CASSMSGRMGYTF. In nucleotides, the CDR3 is TGTGCCAGTAGTATGTCCGGACGAATGGGCTACACCTTC.

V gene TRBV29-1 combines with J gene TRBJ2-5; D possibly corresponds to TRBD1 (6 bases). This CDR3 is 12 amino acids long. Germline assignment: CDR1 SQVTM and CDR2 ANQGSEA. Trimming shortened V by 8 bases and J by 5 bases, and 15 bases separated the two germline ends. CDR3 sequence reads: CSTGTRSETQYF. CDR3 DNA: TGCAGCACCGGGACAAGATCGGAGACCCAGTACTTC.

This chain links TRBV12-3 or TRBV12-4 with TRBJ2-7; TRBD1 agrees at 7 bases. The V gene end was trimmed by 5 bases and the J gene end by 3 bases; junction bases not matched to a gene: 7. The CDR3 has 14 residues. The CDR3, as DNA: TGTGCCAGCAGTAAACCGGGACAGATCTACGAGCAGTACTTC. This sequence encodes CASSKPGQIYEQYF.

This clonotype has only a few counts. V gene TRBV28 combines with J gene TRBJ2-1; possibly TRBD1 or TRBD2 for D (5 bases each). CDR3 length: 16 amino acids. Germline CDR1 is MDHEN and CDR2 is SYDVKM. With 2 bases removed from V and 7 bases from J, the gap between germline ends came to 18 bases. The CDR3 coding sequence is TGTGCCAGCAGTTTAAGCCCCGGGGCGGGTAGTAATGAGCAGTTCTTC. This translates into CASSLSPGAGSNEQFF.

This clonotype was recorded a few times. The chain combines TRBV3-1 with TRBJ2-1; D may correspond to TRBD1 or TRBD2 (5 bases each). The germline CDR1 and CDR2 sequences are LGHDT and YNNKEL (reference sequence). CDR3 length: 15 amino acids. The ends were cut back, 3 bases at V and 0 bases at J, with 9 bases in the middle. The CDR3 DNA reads TGTGCCAGCAGCCATGGGACCGTCTCCTACAATGAGCAGTTCTTC. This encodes CASSHGTVSYNEQFF.

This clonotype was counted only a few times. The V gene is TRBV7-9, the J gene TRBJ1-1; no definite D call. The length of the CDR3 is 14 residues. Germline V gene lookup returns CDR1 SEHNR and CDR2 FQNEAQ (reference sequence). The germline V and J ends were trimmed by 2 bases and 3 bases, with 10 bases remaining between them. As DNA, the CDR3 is TGTGCCAGCAGCTTAAATGTCTTCGACACTGAAGCTTTCTTT. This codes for CASSLNVFDTEAFF.

The chain's CDR3 is CASSQRSNTEAFF. The DNA for the CDR3 is TGTGCCAGCAGCCAACGCTCGAACACTGAAGCTTTCTTT. V and J are TRBV3-1 and TRBJ1-1; D remains ambiguous. This CDR3 is 13 amino acids long. Between the trimmed V and J ends, which lost 2 bases and 1 base, there was a span of 5 bases. In germline, CDR1 is LGHDT, CDR2 YNNKEL (reference sequence).

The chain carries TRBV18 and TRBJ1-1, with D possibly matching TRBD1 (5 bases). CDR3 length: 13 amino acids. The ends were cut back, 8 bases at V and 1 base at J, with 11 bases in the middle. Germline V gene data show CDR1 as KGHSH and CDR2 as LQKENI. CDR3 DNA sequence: TGTGCCAGCCAAGGTGGGGGGAACACTGAAGCTTTCTTT. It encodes CASQGGGNTEAFF.

DNA of the CDR3: TGTGCCAGCAGTTCAGTTATCGGGACAGGTCGTACTGAAGCTTTCTTT. Amino acid sequence: CASSSVIGTGRTEAFF. The rearrangement links TRBV12-3 or TRBV12-4 to TRBJ1-1; 8 nucleotides agree with TRBD1. The CDR3 extends over 16 amino acids. Trimming cost V 4 bases and J 5 bases; bases outside gene matches: 12.

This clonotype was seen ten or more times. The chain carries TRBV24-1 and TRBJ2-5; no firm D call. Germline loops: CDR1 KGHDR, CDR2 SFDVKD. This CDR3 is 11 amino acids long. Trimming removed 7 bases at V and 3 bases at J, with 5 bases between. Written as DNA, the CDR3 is TGTGCCACCAGCCGAAAAGAGACCCAGTACTTC. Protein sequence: CATSRKETQYF.

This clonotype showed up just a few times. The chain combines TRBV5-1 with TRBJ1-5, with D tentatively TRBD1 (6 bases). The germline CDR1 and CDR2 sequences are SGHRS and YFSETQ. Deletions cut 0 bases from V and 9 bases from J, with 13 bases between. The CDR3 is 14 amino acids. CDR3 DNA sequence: TGCGCCAGCAGCTTGGGCTCCGGGACATGGCCCCAGCATTTT. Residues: CASSLGSGTWPQHF.

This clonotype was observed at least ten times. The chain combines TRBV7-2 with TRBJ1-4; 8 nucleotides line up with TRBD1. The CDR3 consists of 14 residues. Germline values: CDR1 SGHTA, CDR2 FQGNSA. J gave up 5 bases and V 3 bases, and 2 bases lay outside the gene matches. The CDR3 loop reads CASSFRQGNEKLFF. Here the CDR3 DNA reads TGTGCCAGCAGCTTTCGACAGGGGAATGAAAAACTGTTTTTT.